These 3 T cell receptor beta chains originate from one sample sequenced in a study of T cell responses to AZD1222 COVID-19 vaccine. Sequenced by immunoSEQ multiplex PCR; TCRdb stores in-frame clones only, minus some. The sample yields 110,000 to 150,000 clones, around nine tenths seen once. The specimen was peripheral blood, collected on day 0 of AZD1222 vaccination. The receptor source for this set is an adult in good health.

This rearrangement joins TRBV11-2 to TRBJ2-3, with 12 nucleotides matching TRBD2. The CDR3 is 15 residues long. V gave up 6 bases and J gave up 3 bases; unmatched junction bases: 4. Germline CDR1 is SGHAT and CDR2 is FQNNGV. The CDR3 protein is CASRSTSGGTDTQYF. The CDR3 DNA follows: TGTGCCAGCAGATCGACTAGCGGGGGAACAGATACGCAGTATTTT.

The CDR3 DNA reads TGTGCCATCAGTGAGGCCCAAGCGAATTCACCCCTCCACTTT. Its protein product is CAISEAQANSPLHF. The gene calls are TRBV10-3 and TRBJ1-6; D is unresolved. The germline CDR1 and CDR2 sequences are ENHRY and SYGVKD. This CDR3 is 14 amino acids long. Trimming left V 2 bases short and J 7 bases short, with 9 bases between.

The V and J genes are TRBV27 and TRBJ2-7; 7 bases agree with TRBD1. V lost 2 bases to trimming and J lost 1 base; unmatched junction nucleotides: 2. The CDR3 runs to 14 residues. Looked up from germline, CDR1 is MNHEY and CDR2 is SMNVEV (reference sequence). CDR3: CASSLQDRSYEQYF. CDR3 DNA sequence: TGTGCCAGCAGTTTACAGGACAGGTCCTACGAGCAGTACTTC.